This is a list of T cell receptor beta chains from one sample in a study of shared clonotypes between healthy human individuals. TCRdb keeps only in-frame clones here, not all; method: immunoSEQ multiplex PCR. The repertoire holds about 2.5 million clones, with around 93% as singletons. The sample consisted of naive CD4+ T cells from PBMCs. The receptor set was obtained from a man aged 18 to 29 in good health. Some clones in this sample may be carry-over from other donors' samples. Each CDR3 is given with its conserved first and last residue. A D gene is named only where the DNA matches it firmly. Size is omitted from some rows. Given values are once, few, many or a class for expanded clones.

J: TRBJ1-6; D: .; V: TRBV6-6; size: .; CDR3: CASSYSQGYNSPLHF; DNA: TGTGCCAGCAGTTACTCGCAGGGTTATAATTCACCCCTCCACTTT
J: TRBJ2-5; D: .; V: TRBV28; size: .; CDR3: CASSAPPRETQYF; DNA: TGTGCCAGCTCAGCTCCCCCCCGCGAGACCCAGTACTTC
J: TRBJ1-5; D: .; V: TRBV7-2; size: .; CDR3: CASSSPPGTGSTNQPQHF; DNA: TGTGCCAGCAGCTCCCCGCCGGGCACAGGGAGTACCAATCAGCCCCAGCATTTT
J: TRBJ2-7; D: .; V: TRBV7-6; size: .; CDR3: CASSPLGRDFRYEQYF; DNA: TGTGCCAGCAGCCCCCTTGGTAGGGACTTCCGCTACGAGCAGTACTTC
J: TRBJ1-2; D: .; V: TRBV25-1; size: .; CDR3: CASRGDYGYTF; DNA: TGTGCCAGCAGAGGGGACTATGGCTACACCTTC
J: TRBJ1-2; D: .; V: TRBV28; size: .; CDR3: CASSLLMYGGNGYGYTF; DNA: TGTGCCAGCAGTTTATTAATGTACGGGGGGAACGGCTATGGCTACACCTTC
J: TRBJ1-5; D: .; V: TRBV18; size: once; CDR3: CASSALGGGVMAQHF; DNA: TGTGCCAGCTCAGCCTTAGGAGGGGGAGTTATGGCCCAGCATTTT
J: TRBJ2-7; D: .; V: TRBV5-4; size: .; CDR3: CASSYGLQNYEQYF; DNA: TGTGCCAGCAGCTACGGGCTACAAAACTACGAGCAGTACTTC
J: TRBJ1-4; D: .; V: TRBV6-6; size: .; CDR3: CASTETVRNEKLFF; DNA: TGTGCCAGCACCGAGACAGTTAGGAATGAAAAACTGTTTTTT
J: TRBJ2-7; D: TRBD2; V: TRBV2; size: .; CDR3: CASSYLAGASYEQYF; DNA: TGTGCCAGCAGTTACCTAGCGGGAGCGTCCTACGAGCAGTACTTC
J: TRBJ1-2; D: .; V: TRBV28; size: .; CDR3: CASSLGTLTGANYGYTF; DNA: TGTGCCAGCAGTTTAGGGACTCTAACGGGGGCTAACTATGGCTACACCTTC
J: TRBJ1-1; D: .; V: TRBV18; size: few; CDR3: CASSLLRDQNTEAFF; DNA: TGTGCCAGCTCCCTCCTAAGGGACCAGAACACTGAAGCTTTCTTT
J: TRBJ2-3; D: .; V: TRBV7-9; size: .; CDR3: CASRFPGTITDTQYF; DNA: TGTGCCAGCAGATTCCCCGGGACAATAACAGATACGCAGTATTTT
J: TRBJ2-5; D: TRBD2; V: TRBV27; size: .; CDR3: CASSLRLAGGPAGTQYF; DNA: TGTGCCAGCAGTTTAAGATTAGCGGGAGGGCCGGCGGGGACCCAGTACTTC
J: TRBJ2-7; D: .; V: TRBV7-9; size: .; CDR3: CASSLGLAYEQYF; DNA: TGTGCCAGCAGCTTAGGGCTAGCCTACGAGCAGTACTTC
J: TRBJ1-1; D: .; V: TRBV19; size: .; CDR3: CASKDPGTEAFF; DNA: TGTGCCAGTAAGGATCCAGGTACTGAAGCTTTCTTT
J: TRBJ2-7; D: TRBD2; V: TRBV5-1; size: .; CDR3: CASSSLAGGPGSGEQYF; DNA: TGCGCCAGCAGCAGTCTGGCGGGAGGGCCGGGAAGTGGAGAGCAGTACTTC
J: TRBJ2-7; D: .; V: TRBV4-3; size: .; CDR3: CASSQESGITGIGEQYF; DNA: TGCGCCAGCAGCCAAGAGAGTGGTATAACCGGGATAGGCGAGCAGTACTTC
J: TRBJ1-1; D: .; V: TRBV14; size: .; CDR3: CASSQPTGEGTWEAFF; DNA: TGTGCCAGCAGCCAACCCACCGGGGAGGGGACATGGGAAGCTTTCTTT
J: TRBJ2-2; D: TRBD2; V: TRBV7-6; size: .; CDR3: CASSQIAGVTGELFF; DNA: TGTGCCAGCAGCCAAATAGCGGGAGTCACCGGGGAGCTGTTTTTT
J: TRBJ1-5; D: .; V: TRBV7-2; size: .; CDR3: CASRETVNQPQHF; DNA: TGTGCCAGCAGAGAGACAGTCAATCAGCCCCAGCATTTT
J: TRBJ1-2; D: TRBD1; V: TRBV2; size: once; CDR3: CASSGTAYGYTF; DNA: TGTGCCAGCAGCGGGACAGCCTATGGCTACACCTTC
J: TRBJ2-7; D: TRBD2; V: TRBV28; size: .; CDR3: CASSLGTSVPYEQYF; DNA: TGTGCCAGCAGTTTAGGGACTAGCGTCCCCTACGAGCAGTACTTC
J: TRBJ1-3; D: .; V: TRBV5-4; size: .; CDR3: CASSSDRGNTIYF; DNA: TGTGCCAGCAGCTCCGACAGGGGAAACACCATATATTTT
J: TRBJ1-4; D: TRBD1; V: TRBV6-6; size: .; CDR3: CASSLGTVNNEKLFF; DNA: TGTGCCAGCAGCCTAGGGACAGTAAATAATGAAAAACTGTTTTTT
J: TRBJ2-3; D: TRBD2; V: TRBV5-4; size: .; CDR3: CASSPWTSGSGNTQYF; DNA: TGTGCCAGCAGCCCCTGGACTAGCGGGAGTGGAAATACGCAGTATTTT
J: TRBJ2-1; D: .; V: TRBV6-5; size: .; CDR3: CASSMAYTPGFQFF; DNA: TGTGCCAGCAGTATGGCCTACACCCCCGGCTTTCAGTTCTTC
J: TRBJ2-7; D: .; V: TRBV5-1; size: .; CDR3: CASSLGHGSYEQYF; DNA: TGCGCCAGCAGCTTGGGACACGGGTCCTACGAGCAGTACTTC
J: TRBJ2-2; D: .; V: TRBV2; size: .; CDR3: CASSALTSGTGELFF; DNA: TGTGCCAGCAGTGCCTTAACTTCGGGCACCGGGGAGCTGTTTTTT
J: TRBJ1-5; D: TRBD1; V: TRBV30; size: .; CDR3: CAWSSKQGERSPGQPQHF; DNA: TGTGCCTGGAGCTCGAAGCAGGGGGAACGGTCCCCAGGTCAGCCCCAGCATTTT
J: TRBJ2-5; D: TRBD2; V: TRBV9; size: .; CDR3: CASSGRLAGGPDETQYF; DNA: TGTGCCAGCAGCGGCCGACTAGCGGGAGGGCCTGATGAGACCCAGTACTTC
J: TRBJ2-5; D: .; V: TRBV28; size: once; CDR3: CASTVGGSRETQYF; DNA: TGTGCCAGCACCGTTGGGGGGAGTAGGGAGACCCAGTACTTC
J: TRBJ1-1; D: .; V: TRBV21-1; size: .; CDR3: CASSQDRIGGTEAFF; DNA: TGTGCCAGCAGCCAGGACCGAATAGGGGGCACTGAAGCTTTCTTT
J: TRBJ2-5; D: .; V: TRBV7-3; size: .; CDR3: CASSSGQGETQYF; DNA: TGTGCCAGCAGCTCTGGGCAGGGCGAGACCCAGTACTTC
J: TRBJ2-1; D: .; V: TRBV2; size: .; CDR3: CASSPFGRYEQFF; DNA: TGTGCCAGCAGCCCCTTTGGTCGGTATGAGCAGTTCTTC
J: TRBJ1-4; D: .; V: TRBV19; size: .; CDR3: CASISDPYEKLFF; DNA: TGTGCCAGTATTTCGGACCCGTATGAAAAACTGTTTTTT
J: TRBJ2-4; D: .; V: TRBV6-5; size: .; CDR3: CASRPSENIQYF; DNA: TGTGCCAGCAGACCTAGCGAAAACATTCAGTACTTC
J: TRBJ2-3; D: .; V: TRBV2; size: .; CDR3: CASRQLVSVADTQYF; DNA: TGTGCCAGCAGACAACTAGTGTCGGTCGCAGATACGCAGTATTTT
J: TRBJ1-5; D: .; V: TRBV7-8; size: .; CDR3: CASSLERGQPQHF; DNA: TGTGCCAGCAGCTTAGAAAGGGGGCAGCCCCAGCATTTT
J: TRBJ2-7; D: .; V: TRBV6-1; size: .; CDR3: CASSERAGVPDEQYF; DNA: TGTGCCAGCAGTGAAAGAGCGGGCGTTCCGGACGAGCAGTACTTC
J: TRBJ1-1; D: .; V: TRBV28; size: .; CDR3: CASTRRTNTEAFF; DNA: TGTGCCAGCACCAGGAGGACGAACACTGAAGCTTTCTTT
J: TRBJ2-7; D: .; V: TRBV28; size: .; CDR3: CASSLPPWGQGPSYEQYF; DNA: TGTGCCAGCAGTTTGCCACCCTGGGGGCAGGGGCCCTCCTACGAGCAGTACTTC
J: TRBJ1-5; D: .; V: TRBV5-1; size: .; CDR3: CASSQGGGNQPQHF; DNA: TGCGCCAGCAGCCAGGGTGGGGGCAATCAGCCCCAGCATTTT
J: TRBJ1-5; D: .; V: TRBV5-4; size: .; CDR3: CASSLDGLNSNQPQHF; DNA: TGTGCCAGCAGCTTGGACGGACTCAATAGCAATCAGCCCCAGCATTTT
J: TRBJ2-1; D: .; V: TRBV13; size: .; CDR3: CASSLKGQHNEQFF; DNA: TGTGCCAGCAGCTTAAAGGGGCAGCACAATGAGCAGTTCTTC
J: TRBJ1-5; D: .; V: TRBV6-5; size: once; CDR3: CASSVLNQPQHF; DNA: TGTGCCAGCAGTGTCCTCAATCAGCCCCAGCATTTT
J: TRBJ1-2; D: .; V: TRBV4-1; size: .; CDR3: CASSQGEAGQGYGYTF; DNA: TGCGCCAGCAGCCAAGGGGAGGCGGGGCAGGGCTATGGCTACACCTTC
J: TRBJ1-4; D: .; V: TRBV5-1; size: .; CDR3: CASSLLPNEKLFF; DNA: TGCGCCAGCAGCTTGCTCCCCAATGAAAAACTGTTTTTT